Below, one T cell receptor (beta chain) is given with its context. Patients having Susac syndrome satisfied recently defined diagnostic criteria for definite or probable disease. These data belong to a study of CD8 T cells in Susac syndrome. Reverse transcription of about 0.5 to 1 ug RNA used random hexamers. TCRdb analysed the immunoSEQ multiplex PCR reads with MiXCR anew, one entry per CDR3 protein. The sample holds fewer than 85,000 distinct CDR3 sequences; roughly 94% are singletons and the top ten take about 0.48%. Germline V gives CDR1 SGDLS, CDR2 YYNGEE. V was trimmed by 0 bases and J by 10 bases, leaving 5 bases between them. The CDR3 contains 11 residues.

The receptor comes from a human donor with Susac syndrome. The chain combines TRBV9 with TRBJ2-1; D call uncertain. The sequencing input was CD8+ T cells from PBMCs. The CDR3 coding sequence is TGTGCCAGCAGCGTAGGCAGGGAGCAGTTCTTC. The encoded protein is CASSVGREQFF.